A single sample gave rise to the 18 T cell receptor beta chains below, sequenced in a study of T cell clones after liver transplantation. Using immunoSEQ multiplex PCR, the repertoire was profiled, and TCRdb retains in-frame clones only, with some absent. Of under 55,000 clones listed, 85% to 90% are singletons. The input for sequencing was CD8+ T cells from blood, taken 12 months after liver transplant. The receptors stem from a human patient who received a liver transplant. The T cells may partly be graft donor cells.

The J gene is TRBJ2-1, the V gene TRBV6-5; D is unclear. Trimming pared 2 bases from V and 2 bases from J, leaving 4 bases between. The length of the CDR3 is 13 residues. CDR1 and CDR2 from the germline V gene are MNHEY and SVGAGI. DNA of the CDR3: TGTGCCAGCAGTTACGGGACCTACAATGAGCAGTTCTTC. This gives the protein CASSYGTYNEQFF.

The rearrangement links TRBV2 to TRBJ1-1; the D is unclear. Trimming removed 4 bases at V and 1 base at J, with 16 bases between. The CDR3 runs 16 residues. In germline, CDR1 is SNHLY, CDR2 FYNNEI. CDR3 in amino acids: CASSGLLTWKNTEAFF. CDR3 DNA sequence: TGTGCCAGCAGTGGGCTCTTGACATGGAAGAACACTGAAGCTTTCTTT.

The chain carries TRBV28 and TRBJ1-2; D perhaps matches TRBD1 (5 bases). V lost 5 bases and J lost 8, with 18 bases in between. This CDR3 has 14 residues. CDR1 is MDHEN and CDR2 is SYDVKM in the germline V gene. The CDR3 reads CASSPPLLRGGYTF. CDR3 in DNA: TGTGCCAGCAGTCCTCCCCTCTTGAGGGGCGGCTACACCTTC.

The chain uses TRBV5-1 and TRBJ2-7; D not certain. Trimming left V 3 bases short and J 3 bases short, with 7 bases between. This CDR3 has 12 residues. Germline CDR1 and CDR2: SGHRS and YFSETQ. For the CDR3, the DNA is TGCGCCAGCAGCTCTGAGCACTACGAGCAGTACTTC. Translation gives CASSSEHYEQYF. Looking up the rest from reference TRBV5-1 and TRBJ2-7 gives the full variable domain: KAGVTQTPRYLIKTRGQQVTLSCSPISGHRSVSWYQQTPGQGLQFLFEYFSETQRNKGNFPGRFSGRQFSNSRSEMNVSTLELGDSALYLCASSSEHYEQYFGPGTRLTVT.

The V gene is TRBV11-2, the J gene TRBJ2-7; TRBD1 is a possible D gene (6 bases). The CDR3 has 15 amino acids. Germline loops: CDR1 SGHAT, CDR2 FQNNGV. The V end was cut by 5 bases, the J end by 2 bases, with 16 bases between. As DNA, the CDR3 is TGTGCCAGCAGCCTCGAGGGGGACGGAACCTACGAGCAGTACTTC. Amino acid sequence: CASSLEGDGTYEQYF. The full variable domain, with the rest looked up from reference TRBV11-2 and TRBJ2-7, is EAGVAQSPRYKIIEKRQSVAFWCNPISGHATLYWYQQILGQGPKLLIQFQNNGVVDDSQLPKDRFSAERLKGVDSTLKIQPAKLEDSAVYLCASSLEGDGTYEQYFGPGTRLTVT.

The chain has TRBV18 and TRBJ2-1; D is undetermined. This CDR3 has 11 residues. Germline V lookup: CDR1 KGHSH, CDR2 LQKENI. Trimming stripped 4 bases from V and 5 bases from J, with 3 bases between. The CDR3 bases are TGTGCCAGCTCACTAAACAATGAGCAGTTCTTC. Translation gives CASSLNNEQFF.

The V gene is TRBV7-9, the J gene TRBJ2-1, with D possibly being TRBD2 (5 bases). In germline, CDR1 is SEHNR, CDR2 FQNEAQ (reference sequence). V was trimmed by 2 bases and J by 0 bases, leaving 11 bases between them. This CDR3 is built from 16 residues. CDR3 amino acids: CASSLTSLPSYNEQFF. The CDR3 nucleotides read TGTGCCAGCAGCTTAACTAGTCTACCCTCCTACAATGAGCAGTTCTTC.

For the CDR3, the DNA is TGTGCCAGCAGCCCGGACCTGGGGATCTCTGGGGCCAACGTCCTGACTTTC. It yields the protein CASSPDLGISGANVLTF. The V and J genes are TRBV21-1 and TRBJ2-6. TRBV21-1 is listed as a pseudogene. The CDR3 spans 17 residues.

J is TRBJ2-7 and V is TRBV27, with 11 bases fitting TRBD2. Germline V gives CDR1 MNHEY, CDR2 SMNVEV (reference sequence). The CDR3 consists of 13 residues. Trimming at V came to 7 bases and at J to 4 bases, leaving 3 bases not matched to a gene. In DNA, the CDR3 is TGTGCCAGCATGATAGCGGGAGGGTACGAGCAGTACTTC. Its translation: CASMIAGGYEQYF.

The chain has TRBV28 and TRBJ2-1, with D perhaps matching TRBD1 or TRBD2 (5 bases each). The CDR3 sequence is 18 residues long. The germline V and J ends were trimmed by 2 bases and 0 bases, with 17 bases remaining between them. Germline CDR1 is MDHEN and CDR2 is SYDVKM. Written as DNA, the CDR3 is TGTGCCAGCAGTTTAAATATTGAGGGGCTACCCTCCTACAATGAGCAGTTCTTC. Its translation is CASSLNIEGLPSYNEQFF.

This clone came up a few times. V gene TRBV6-6 combines with J gene TRBJ2-1, with no clear D. This CDR3 region has 14 residues. The germline V and J ends were trimmed by 0 bases and 6 bases, with 9 bases remaining between them. Germline V gene sequence: CDR1 MNHNY, CDR2 SVGAGI (reference sequence). Written as DNA, the CDR3 is TGTGCCAGCAGTTACTCAGCTTCCGGCAATGAGCAGTTCTTC. Protein sequence: CASSYSASGNEQFF.

The chain couples TRBV6-5 to TRBJ2-1; no reliable D call. V was trimmed by 2 bases and J by 1 base, leaving 9 bases between them. Germline V gene lookup returns CDR1 MNHEY and CDR2 SVGAGI. CDR3 length: 15 amino acids. DNA of the CDR3: TGTGCCAGCAGTTACACAGACCGTTCCTACAATGAGCAGTTCTTC. Translated, it gives CASSYTDRSYNEQFF.

The chain combines TRBV28 with TRBJ2-3; D gene unclear. Trimming removed 1 base from V and 2 bases from J, with 13 bases in between. Germline V gene sequence: CDR1 MDHEN, CDR2 SYDVKM. The CDR3 totals 16 residues. The CDR3 DNA sequence: TGTGCCAGCAGTTTATATAGGTACTACAACACAGATACGCAGTATTTT. This encodes CASSLYRYYNTDTQYF. Together with reference TRBV28 and TRBJ2-3, the CDR3 gives the full variable domain: DVKVTQSSRYLVKRTGEKVFLECVQDMDHENMFWYRQDPGLGLRLIYFSYDVKMKEKGDIPEGYSVSREKKERFSLILESASTNQTSMYLCASSLYRYYNTDTQYFGPGTRLTVL.

The chain uses TRBV30 and TRBJ1-2; D possibly corresponds to TRBD1 (6 bases). CDR1 is GTSNPN, CDR2 SVGIG, per germline (reference sequence). V lost 2 bases and J lost 5, with 15 bases in between. This CDR3 is 14 amino acids long. The CDR3 nucleotides are TGTGCCTGGAGTTTACAGGGTTCGGATTATGGCTACACCTTC. Translation: CAWSLQGSDYGYTF.

The chain employs TRBV28 and TRBJ1-1; tentatively, D is TRBD1 (5 bases). Trimming removed 5 bases from V and 1 base from J, with 8 bases in between. CDR1 and CDR2 from the germline V gene are MDHEN and SYDVKM. This CDR3 has 13 residues. CDR3: CASSIQGNTEAFF. CDR3 nucleotides: TGTGCCAGCAGTATCCAGGGGAACACTGAAGCTTTCTTT.

The chain couples TRBV18 to TRBJ1-3, with D perhaps matching TRBD1 (5 bases). The CDR3 is 15 amino acids. With 6 bases removed from V and 0 bases from J, the gap between germline ends came to 12 bases. Germline V gene lookup returns CDR1 KGHSH and CDR2 LQKENI. The CDR3 DNA reads TGTGCCAGCTCCTCCGACAGTCTCTCTGGAAACACCATATATTTT. It yields the protein CASSSDSLSGNTIYF.

This clone was recorded only once. The chain joins TRBV27 to TRBJ2-7, with a possible D match to TRBD2 (6 bases). CDR3 length equals 14 residues. The V gene's germline CDR1 is MNHEY and CDR2 SMNVEV (reference sequence). With 2 bases removed from V and 3 bases from J, the gap between germline ends came to 11 bases. The CDR3 region is CASSLIGGLYEQYF. CDR3 DNA: TGTGCCAGCAGTTTAATCGGGGGTCTCTACGAGCAGTACTTC.

The rearrangement joins TRBV6-5 to TRBJ2-7; D gene ambiguous. The CDR3 is 13 amino acids. The V and J ends lost 7 bases and 2 bases respectively, with 12 bases between them. In germline, CDR1 is MNHEY, CDR2 SVGAGI. The CDR3 nucleotides read TGTGCCAGCACCAGAAGGGCCACCTACGAGCAGTACTTC. Protein sequence: CASTRRATYEQYF.